This is a list of T cell receptor beta chains from one sample in a study of T cell changes during pregnancy in multiple sclerosis. Clones were sequenced by immunoSEQ multiplex PCR, and TCRdb holds only the in-frame ones, with some missing. Seen here are 83,000 or so clones, about 93% observed once, and the top ten hold more than 1.5%. The sequenced sample was peripheral blood, obtained after pregnancy. The origin of the receptors is a female donor in good health, enrolled as a control in a pregnancy study. CDR3s include the opening cysteine and the closing phenylalanine or tryptophan. Each record gives: D gene, V gene, clone size, J gene, CDR3 protein, CDR3 DNA. A D gene is named only where the DNA matches it firmly. Size is omitted from some rows. Given values are once, few, many or a class for expanded clones.

.	TRBV4-2	.	TRBJ1-2	CASSQESRGGSDYGYTF	TGTGCCAGCAGCCAAGAGTCCCGCGGGGGGAGTGACTATGGCTACACCTTC
TRBD1	TRBV7-2	.	TRBJ2-7	CASSFDRGPYEQYF	TGTGCCAGCAGCTTCGACAGGGGGCCCTACGAGCAGTACTTC
.	TRBV7-9	.	TRBJ2-5	CASSLEWERVETQYF	TGTGCCAGCAGCTTAGAGTGGGAGCGAGTAGAGACCCAGTACTTC
.	TRBV5-1	.	TRBJ2-5	CASSLRPSEQETQYF	TGCGCCAGCAGCTTGCGTCCTAGCGAACAAGAGACCCAGTACTTC
TRBD2	TRBV5-4	.	TRBJ2-1	CASSLVSGRPPYNEQFF	TGTGCCAGCAGCTTGGTTAGCGGGAGGCCCCCCTACAATGAGCAGTTCTTC
.	TRBV25-1	.	TRBJ1-1	CASSEGGNTEAFF	TGTGCCAGCAGTGAGGGGGGGAACACTGAAGCTTTCTTT
TRBD2	TRBV7-6	.	TRBJ2-7	CASSGGLAGGREQYF	TGTGCCAGCAGCGGAGGACTAGCGGGAGGGAGGGAGCAGTACTTC
.	TRBV30	.	TRBJ2-5	CAWSGGVKETQYF	TGTGCCTGGAGTGGAGGAGTTAAAGAGACCCAGTACTTC
TRBD2	TRBV27	.	TRBJ2-5	CASSSPAGGRETQYF	TGTGCCAGCAGTTCCCCCGCGGGAGGGCGTGAGACCCAGTACTTC
.	TRBV29-1	.	TRBJ1-1	CSVGRQGGTEAFF	TGCAGCGTTGGGCGGCAGGGCGGCACTGAAGCTTTCTTT
TRBD2	TRBV28	.	TRBJ2-5	CASSPLAGEIETQYF	TGTGCCAGCAGTCCTCTCGCGGGAGAAATAGAGACCCAGTACTTC
.	TRBV2	.	TRBJ2-7	CASSSGWSEQYF	TGTGCCAGCAGCTCAGGGTGGTCCGAGCAGTACTTC
TRBD2	TRBV5-1	.	TRBJ2-1	CASSSSGRAFYNEQFF	TGCGCCAGCAGTTCTAGCGGGAGGGCGTTCTACAATGAGCAGTTCTTC
.	TRBV18	.	TRBJ2-4	CASSPQGGDIQYF	TGTGCCAGCTCGCCACAGGGGGGGGACATTCAGTACTTC
TRBD1	TRBV28	.	TRBJ2-7	CASSPRQGASYEQYF	TGTGCCAGCAGTCCTAGACAGGGGGCCTCCTACGAGCAGTACTTC
TRBD2	TRBV7-4	.	TRBJ2-7	CASSLRLAGHREQYF	TGTGCCAGCAGCTTACGACTAGCGGGCCATCGCGAGCAGTACTTC
.	TRBV6-5	.	TRBJ2-7	CASRSFGQSSYEQYF	TGTGCCAGCAGGAGCTTCGGACAGAGCTCCTACGAGCAGTACTTC
TRBD2	TRBV28	once	TRBJ2-2	CASRPGTSANTGELFF	TGTGCCAGCAGGCCCGGGACTAGCGCGAACACCGGGGAGCTGTTTTTT
.	TRBV5-1	.	TRBJ1-4	CASSEDPGVPNEKLFF	TGCGCCAGCAGCGAAGACCCAGGGGTCCCTAATGAAAAACTGTTTTTT
TRBD1	TRBV5-1	.	TRBJ2-7	CASSGDRVYEQYF	TGCGCCAGCAGCGGGGACAGGGTCTACGAGCAGTACTTC
TRBD2	TRBV4-1	once	TRBJ2-3	CASSQSLAGGGMDTQYF	TGCGCCAGCAGCCAATCCCTAGCGGGGGGGGGTATGGATACGCAGTATTTT
.	TRBV18	.	TRBJ1-1	CASSPWGAEAFF	TGTGCCAGCTCACCATGGGGGGCTGAAGCTTTCTTT
TRBD2	TRBV28	.	TRBJ2-3	CASSPPGLAGGLNTQYF	TGTGCCAGCAGCCCTCCGGGACTAGCGGGAGGGCTCAATACGCAGTATTTT
TRBD2	TRBV7-2	.	TRBJ2-1	CASSLNGRADNEQFF	TGTGCCAGCAGCTTAAACGGGAGGGCCGACAATGAGCAGTTCTTC
.	TRBV6-1	.	TRBJ2-7	CASSEGASPWYEQYF	TGTGCCAGCAGTGAGGGAGCTAGCCCTTGGTACGAGCAGTACTTC
.	TRBV4-1	.	TRBJ1-2	CASSQVWGPGGGYTF	TGCGCCAGCAGCCAAGTCTGGGGTCCGGGGGGGGGCTACACCTTC
.	TRBV2	.	TRBJ2-1	CASSGAVGQFF	TGTGCCAGCAGTGGCGCGGTTGGGCAGTTCTTC
TRBD1	TRBV20-1	.	TRBJ1-2	CSASGGYGYTF	TGCAGTGCTTCAGGGGGCTATGGCTACACCTTC
TRBD2	TRBV28	few	TRBJ2-7	CASSLGGYEQYF	TGTGCCAGCAGTTTGGGAGGGTACGAGCAGTACTTC
.	TRBV5-5	once	TRBJ2-2	CASVQGWASTGELFF	TGTGCCAGCGTTCAGGGTTGGGCGTCCACCGGGGAGCTGTTTTTT
TRBD2	TRBV7-6	.	TRBJ2-3	CASSLERETDTQYF	TGTGCCAGCAGCTTAGAGCGGGAAACAGATACGCAGTATTTT
TRBD1	TRBV5-5	.	TRBJ1-1	CASSLTQGGGSEGAFF	TGTGCCAGCAGCCTGACACAGGGGGGGGGATCTGAAGGAGCTTTCTTT
.	TRBV28	.	TRBJ1-5	CASHPAGLGNSNQPQHF	TGTGCCAGCCATCCCGCAGGGTTGGGTAATAGCAATCAGCCCCAGCATTTT
TRBD2	TRBV7-2	.	TRBJ2-1	CASSLKVPGTSGAYEQFF	TGTGCCAGCAGCTTAAAAGTCCCCGGGACTAGCGGGGCATATGAGCAGTTCTTC
TRBD2	TRBV4-2	.	TRBJ2-3	CASSRSGSSTDTQYF	TGTGCCAGCAGCCGGAGCGGGAGTAGCACAGATACGCAGTATTTT
TRBD2	TRBV28	.	TRBJ2-2	CASTLAGRDTGELFF	TGTGCCAGCACTCTAGCGGGACGGGACACCGGGGAGCTGTTTTTT
.	TRBV2	.	TRBJ2-3	CASSELSSDTQYF	TGTGCCAGCAGTGAACTATCGTCTGATACGCAGTATTTT
TRBD1	TRBV27	.	TRBJ2-1	CASRKGGLNNEQFF	TGTGCCAGCAGGAAAGGGGGCTTGAACAATGAGCAGTTCTTC
TRBD2	TRBV2	.	TRBJ2-5	CASSATGLAAETQYF	TGTGCCAGCAGTGCGACGGGACTAGCGGCGGAGACCCAGTACTTC
.	TRBV9	.	TRBJ2-2	CASRKGHANTGELFF	TGTGCCAGCAGGAAGGGACATGCGAACACCGGGGAGCTGTTTTTT
.	TRBV29-1	.	TRBJ1-1	CSVGLRGRVSGTEAFF	TGCAGCGTTGGGTTAAGGGGAAGGGTTTCGGGCACTGAAGCTTTCTTT
.	TRBV7-9	.	TRBJ1-1	CASSLQGSRTEAFF	TGTGCCAGCAGCTTACAGGGGAGTAGAACTGAAGCTTTCTTT
TRBD2	TRBV29-1	.	TRBJ2-2	CSVGGRTHTGELFF	TGCAGCGTAGGCGGGAGGACCCACACCGGGGAGCTGTTTTTT
.	TRBV6-1	.	TRBJ1-1	CASSPRGWGHTEAFF	TGTGCCAGCAGTCCCCGTGGTTGGGGGCACACTGAAGCTTTCTTT
.	TRBV9	.	TRBJ2-1	CASSVGGGGTYNEQFF	TGTGCCAGCAGCGTAGGGGGGGGCGGGACCTACAATGAGCAGTTCTTC
.	TRBV4-1	.	TRBJ2-2	CASSPFTANTGELFF	TGCGCCAGCAGCCCATTTACAGCGAACACCGGGGAGCTGTTTTTT
.	TRBV6-6	.	TRBJ2-7	CASSYTTDSYEQYF	TGTGCCAGCAGTTACACGACAGACTCCTACGAGCAGTACTTC
.	TRBV28	.	TRBJ1-5	CASTPPKGNSNQPQHF	TGTGCCAGCACTCCACCAAAGGGGAATAGCAATCAGCCCCAGCATTTT
.	TRBV4-2	.	TRBJ1-4	CASNPSSGNEKLFF	TGTGCCAGCAACCCCAGCAGCGGGAATGAAAAACTGTTTTTT
TRBD2	TRBV2	.	TRBJ2-3	CASSEAQAGGTDTQYF	TGTGCCAGCAGTGAAGCGCAAGCGGGAGGGACCGATACGCAGTATTTT
.	TRBV21-1	.	TRBJ2-6	CASSKVLWWQGPWGANVLTF	TGTGCCAGCAGCAAAGTGTTGTGGTGGCAGGGGCCATGGGGGGCCAACGTCCTGACTTTC
.	TRBV7-9	.	TRBJ2-5	CASSLTRGKETQYF	TGTGCCAGCAGCTTGACTAGGGGAAAAGAGACCCAGTACTTC
TRBD1	TRBV2	.	TRBJ2-3	CASSRGQVYRF	TGTGCCAGCAGCAGAGGACAGGTATATCGTTTT
.	TRBV7-2	.	TRBJ2-7	CASSLIEYEQYF	TGTGCCAGCAGCTTAATAGAGTACGAGCAGTACTTC
.	TRBV19	.	TRBJ2-1	CASSIDPLRGNEQFF	TGTGCCAGTAGTATAGATCCATTAAGGGGGAATGAGCAGTTCTTC
TRBD1	TRBV19	.	TRBJ2-6	CASSNWDRGSGANVLTF	TGTGCCAGTAGTAACTGGGACAGGGGATCTGGGGCCAACGTCCTGACTTTC
TRBD2	TRBV25-1	once	TRBJ2-3	CASSELAGDTDTQYF	TGTGCCAGCAGTGAACTAGCGGGAGACACAGATACGCAGTATTTT
TRBD1	TRBV5-6	.	TRBJ1-5	CASSDTPTGGSPQHF	TGTGCCAGCAGCGACACCCCTACAGGGGGATCGCCCCAGCATTTT
TRBD2	TRBV5-6	once	TRBJ2-5	CASSSGTSGNGETQYF	TGTGCCAGCAGCTCAGGGACTAGCGGGAATGGAGAGACCCAGTACTTC